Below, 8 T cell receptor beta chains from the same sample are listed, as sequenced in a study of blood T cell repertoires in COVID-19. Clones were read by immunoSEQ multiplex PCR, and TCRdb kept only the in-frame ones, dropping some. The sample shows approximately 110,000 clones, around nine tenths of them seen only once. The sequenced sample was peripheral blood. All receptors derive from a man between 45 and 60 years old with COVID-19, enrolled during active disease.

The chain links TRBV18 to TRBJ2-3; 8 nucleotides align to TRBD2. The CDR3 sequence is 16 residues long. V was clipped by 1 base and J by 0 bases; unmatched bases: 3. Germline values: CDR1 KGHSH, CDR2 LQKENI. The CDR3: CASSPLASGSTDTQYF. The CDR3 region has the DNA TGTGCCAGCTCACCACTCGCTAGCGGGAGCACAGATACGCAGTATTTT.

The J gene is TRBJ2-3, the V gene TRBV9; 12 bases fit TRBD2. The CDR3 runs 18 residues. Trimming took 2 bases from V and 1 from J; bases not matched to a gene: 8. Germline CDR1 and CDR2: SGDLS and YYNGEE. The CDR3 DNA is TGTGCCAGCAGCGTGGCTAGCGGGAGGGGGACCGGCACAGATACGCAGTATTTT. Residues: CASSVASGRGTGTDTQYF.

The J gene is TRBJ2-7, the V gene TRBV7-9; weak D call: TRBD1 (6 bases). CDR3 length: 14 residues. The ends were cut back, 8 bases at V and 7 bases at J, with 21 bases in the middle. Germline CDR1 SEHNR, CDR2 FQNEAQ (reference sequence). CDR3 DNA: TGTGCCAGCCAAGAGGGAGAGGGGGTATTGGAGCAGTACTTC. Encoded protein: CASQEGEGVLEQYF.

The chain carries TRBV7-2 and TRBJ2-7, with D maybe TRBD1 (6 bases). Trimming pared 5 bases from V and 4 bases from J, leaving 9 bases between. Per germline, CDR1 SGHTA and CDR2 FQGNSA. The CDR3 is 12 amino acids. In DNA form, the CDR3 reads TGTGCCAGCAGCACACAGGGTTACGAGCAGTACTTC. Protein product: CASSTQGYEQYF.

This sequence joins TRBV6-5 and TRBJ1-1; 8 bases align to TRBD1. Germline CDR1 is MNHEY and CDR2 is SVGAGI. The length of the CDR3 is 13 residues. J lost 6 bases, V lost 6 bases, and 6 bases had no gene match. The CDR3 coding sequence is TGTGCCAGCAGCCGTGGACAGGGCGCTGAAGCTTTCTTT. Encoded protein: CASSRGQGAEAFF.

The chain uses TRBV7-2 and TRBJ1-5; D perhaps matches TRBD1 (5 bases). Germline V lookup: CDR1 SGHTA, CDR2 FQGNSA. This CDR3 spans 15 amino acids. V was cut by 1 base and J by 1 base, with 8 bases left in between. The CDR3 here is CASSLGQGSNQPQHF. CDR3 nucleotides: TGTGCCAGCAGCTTAGGCCAGGGAAGCAATCAGCCCCAGCATTTT.

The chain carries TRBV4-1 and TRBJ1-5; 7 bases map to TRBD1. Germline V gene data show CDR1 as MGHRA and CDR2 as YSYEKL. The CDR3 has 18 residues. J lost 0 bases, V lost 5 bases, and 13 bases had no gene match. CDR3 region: CASSALTGRLDSNQPQHF. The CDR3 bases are TGCGCCAGCAGCGCACTGACAGGGAGACTTGATAGCAATCAGCCCCAGCATTTT.

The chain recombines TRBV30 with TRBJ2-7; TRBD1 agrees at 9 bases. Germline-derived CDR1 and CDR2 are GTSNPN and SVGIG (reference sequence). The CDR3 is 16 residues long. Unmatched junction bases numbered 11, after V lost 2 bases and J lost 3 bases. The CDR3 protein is CAWSPRGQGLYYEQYF. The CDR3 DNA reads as TGTGCCTGGAGTCCACGGGGACAGGGACTCTACTACGAGCAGTACTTC.